This T cell receptor beta chain stems from a study of blood T cell repertoires in COVID-19. Across the whole study: T cells, B-cell-depleted T cells, or PBMCs supplied cDNA or gDNA.

The CDR3 has 14 amino acids. Trimming removed 10 bases from V and 0 bases from J, with 11 bases in between. The germline CDR1 and CDR2 sequences are KGHDR and SFDVKD. This clone was picked up one time. Some clones are missing from TCRdb's copy, which holds only in-frame ones; the method was immunoSEQ multiplex PCR. The data show 220,000 or so clones, 88% seen once. The chain combines TRBV24-1 with TRBJ2-2, with a tentative D call TRBD1 (5 bases). The clonotype was recovered from a woman in her forties or fifties with acute COVID-19. Source material: PBMCs or T cells enriched from blood (not recorded which). The CDR3 loop reads CATRRGANTGELFF. In nucleotides, the CDR3 is TGTGCCACTAGAAGGGGCGCGAACACCGGGGAGCTGTTTTTT.